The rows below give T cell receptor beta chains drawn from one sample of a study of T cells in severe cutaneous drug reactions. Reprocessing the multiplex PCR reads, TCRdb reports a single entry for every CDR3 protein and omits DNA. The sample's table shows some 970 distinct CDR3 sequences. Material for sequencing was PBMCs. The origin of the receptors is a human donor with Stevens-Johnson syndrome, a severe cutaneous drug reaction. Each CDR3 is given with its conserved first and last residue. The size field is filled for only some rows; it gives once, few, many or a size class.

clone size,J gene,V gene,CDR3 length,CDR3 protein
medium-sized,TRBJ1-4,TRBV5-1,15,CASSLYGDTNEKLFF
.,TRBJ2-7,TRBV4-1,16,CASGHIGMGGAYEQYF
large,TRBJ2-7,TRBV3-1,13,CASSPRTSYEQYF
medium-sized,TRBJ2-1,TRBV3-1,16,CASSGRRDWPYNEQFF
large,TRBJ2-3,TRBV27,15,CASSLFARSTDTQYF
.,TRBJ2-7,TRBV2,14,CASSPPETSYEQYF
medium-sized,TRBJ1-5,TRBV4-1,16,CASSQDPGQGRQPQHF
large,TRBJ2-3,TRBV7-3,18,CASSSYPGLAGPTDTQYF
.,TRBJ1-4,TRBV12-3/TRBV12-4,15,CSSSLTRVRSEKPFF